This T cell receptor beta chain emerged from a study of cytomegalovirus exposure and HLA in healthy donors. Study-level findings and limits: Most TCR sequences were seen very rarely across donors, but some public TCRs occurred in many. In an earlier analysis, productive rearrangement rates for most beta V segments clustered near 87% or 30%.

As concerns this clone: The target antigen is unknown.

PCR involved 60 Vbeta and 13 Jbeta primers. Measured with immunoSEQ multiplex PCR; TCRdb has only the in-frame clones, and not every one. The table includes approximately 190,000 clones, 75% to 90% detected once. This CDR3 contains 15 residues. Germline V gene data show CDR1 as SGHNT and CDR2 as YYREEE (reference sequence). J was trimmed by 3 bases and V by 4 bases; bases with no gene match: 8. The TCR was taken from a man aged 25-40 years in good health and CMV-seronegative. The sequenced material came from PBMCs. The chain recombines TRBV5-4 with TRBJ2-7; 9 bases fit TRBD1. The CDR3 DNA reads as TGTGCCAGCAGCGCGCCGGGACAGGGAGGCTACGAGCAGTACTTC. It yields the protein CASSAPGQGGYEQYF.